These 5 T cell receptor beta chains were sequenced from one sample in a study of regulatory T cells in long-lasting Graves disease. Time point noted: newly diagnosed GD, antithyroid drugs for less than 3 months. RNA extracted from PBMCs served as the sequencing template. CDR3 regions were amplified by Arm-PCR using iRepertoire HTBI primers to build TCR beta libraries. In TCRdb, the multiplex PCR reads were re-called with MiXCR into one record per CDR3 protein. The sample records around 420,000 distinct CDR3 sequences, around 15% being singletons. This specimen consisted of peripheral blood mononuclear cells (PBMCs), obtained at new diagnosis, from a patient treated with antithyroid drugs. These receptor sequences come from a female donor with Graves disease.

In this sample, this clonotype turned up many times. The rearrangement uses TRBV20-1 and TRBJ2-5, with a possible D match to TRBD2 (6 bases). The CDR3 length is 15 residues. Trimming took off 0 bases at V and 5 bases at J, with 16 bases between the two ends. Germline V CDR1 and CDR2: DFQATT, SNEGSKA (reference sequence). As DNA, the CDR3 is TGCAGTGCTAGAGAAGGGGTCGGGAGTGGGGAGACCCAGTACTTC. Amino acid sequence: CSAREGVGSGETQYF.

The chain links TRBV6-1 to TRBJ2-1; TRBD2 matches at 12 bases. CDR1 MNHNS and CDR2 SASEGT come from the germline V gene. There are 16 residues in the CDR3. J was trimmed by 0 bases and V by 6 bases; bases with no gene match: 3. The CDR3 nucleotides are TGTGCCAGCAGGCAGACTAGCGGGAGCTCCTACAATGAGCAGTTCTTC. Protein product: CASRQTSGSSYNEQFF.

This clonotype occurred many times. The V and J genes are TRBV14 and TRBJ2-1, with 11 bases aligning to TRBD2. Germline trimming cut 0 bases from V and 8 bases from J; bases unmatched to any gene: 12. CDR3 size: 18 residues. Germline V gene data show CDR1 as SGHDN and CDR2 as FVKESK. The CDR3 spells CASSQDFLLAGGRDEQFF. DNA of the CDR3: TGTGCCAGCAGCCAAGATTTCCTCCTAGCGGGGGGAAGGGATGAGCAGTTCTTC.

This clonotype was counted at least ten times. This chain joins TRBV27 and TRBJ2-1, with D uncertain. CDR1 is MNHEY, CDR2 SMNVEV, per germline (reference sequence). Trimming pared 4 bases from V and 9 bases from J, leaving 25 bases between. The CDR3 spans 17 residues. The CDR3 DNA sequence: TGTGCCAGCAGTTCCCCTCGCCGGGTAGGCTTAGGGCTTGAGCAGTTCTTC. Translated: CASSSPRRVGLGLEQFF.

This clonotype was counted many times. J is TRBJ2-7 and V is TRBV11-2; 8 bases align to TRBD1. Germline trimming cut 3 bases from V and 2 bases from J; bases unmatched to any gene: 3. The CDR3 is 14 amino acids. Germline V gene lookup returns CDR1 SGHAT and CDR2 FQNNGV. CDR3 DNA sequence: TGTGCCAGCAGCTTTTCAGGGGGCGCCTACGAGCAGTACTTC. The encoded protein is CASSFSGGAYEQYF.